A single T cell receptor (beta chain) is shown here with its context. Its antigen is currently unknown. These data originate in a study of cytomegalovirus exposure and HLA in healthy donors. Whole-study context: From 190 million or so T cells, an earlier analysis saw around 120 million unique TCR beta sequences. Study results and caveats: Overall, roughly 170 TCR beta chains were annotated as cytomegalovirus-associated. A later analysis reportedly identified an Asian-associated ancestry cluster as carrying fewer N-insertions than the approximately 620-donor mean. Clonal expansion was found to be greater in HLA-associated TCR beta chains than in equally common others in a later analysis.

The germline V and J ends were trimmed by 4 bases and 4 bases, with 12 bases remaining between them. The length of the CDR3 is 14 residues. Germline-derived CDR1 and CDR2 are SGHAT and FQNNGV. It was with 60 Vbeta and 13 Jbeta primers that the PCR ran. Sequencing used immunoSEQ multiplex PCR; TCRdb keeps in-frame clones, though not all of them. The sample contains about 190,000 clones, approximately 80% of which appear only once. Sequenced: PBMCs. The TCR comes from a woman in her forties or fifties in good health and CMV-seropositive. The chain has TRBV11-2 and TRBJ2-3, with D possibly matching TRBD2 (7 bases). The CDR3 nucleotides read TGTGCCAGCAGCTCGGGGGGCCCCGCAGATACGCAGTATTTT. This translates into CASSSGGPADTQYF. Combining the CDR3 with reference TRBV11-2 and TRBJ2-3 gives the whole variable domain EAGVAQSPRYKIIEKRQSVAFWCNPISGHATLYWYQQILGQGPKLLIQFQNNGVVDDSQLPKDRFSAERLKGVDSTLKIQPAKLEDSAVYLCASSSGGPADTQYFGPGTRLTVL.